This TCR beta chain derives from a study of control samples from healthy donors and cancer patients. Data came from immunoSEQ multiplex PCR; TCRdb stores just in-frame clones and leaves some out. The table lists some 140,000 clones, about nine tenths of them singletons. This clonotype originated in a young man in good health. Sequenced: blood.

The CDR3 reads CASSSPRTYGYTF. The CDR3 DNA follows: TGTGCCAGCAGCTCCCCGCGTACCTATGGCTACACCTTC. The chain recombines TRBV11-3 with TRBJ1-2; D is undetermined. This CDR3 contains 13 residues. CDR1 and CDR2 (germline): SGHNT, YENEEA. The germline V and J ends were trimmed by 4 bases and 4 bases, with 10 bases remaining between them.